Presented here are 27 T cell receptor beta chains from one specimen sequenced in a study of control samples from healthy donors and cancer patients. Measured with immunoSEQ multiplex PCR; TCRdb has only the in-frame clones, and not every one. Of 20,000 to 30,000 clones listed, roughly four fifths are singletons. The material sequenced was PBMCs. Every receptor here comes from a man between 60 and 75 years old with colorectal cancer.

The chain has TRBV30 and TRBJ1-4; 10 bases align to TRBD1. Germline CDR1 and CDR2: GTSNPN and SVGIG (reference sequence). J lost 4 bases, V lost 4 bases, and 6 bases had no gene match. The CDR3 sequence is 15 residues long. The CDR3 reads CAWNGGTGVNEKLFF. As DNA, the CDR3 is TGTGCCTGGAATGGAGGGACAGGGGTTAATGAAAAACTGTTTTTT.

The V gene is TRBV5-4, the J gene TRBJ1-5; D is undetermined. Per germline, CDR1 SGHNT and CDR2 YYREEE (reference sequence). The CDR3 consists of 13 residues. V was trimmed by 0 bases and J by 3 bases, leaving 4 bases between them. The CDR3 spells CASSLDHNQPQHF. In DNA form, the CDR3 reads TGTGCCAGCAGCTTGGACCACAATCAGCCCCAGCATTTT.

The chain links TRBV3-1 (or the pseudogene TRBV3-2) to TRBJ2-1; 9 bases are a match to TRBD2. J lost 4 bases, V lost 5 bases, and 6 bases had no gene match. The CDR3 sequence is 15 residues long. Germline V lookup: CDR1 LGHDT, CDR2 YNNKEL (reference sequence). The CDR3 here is CASSAGTSTYNEQFF. The CDR3, as DNA: TGTGCCAGCAGCGCCGGGACTAGCACATACAATGAGCAGTTCTTC.

CDR3 DNA sequence: TGTGCCAGCAGCTTCGCCATGAACACTGAAGCTTTCTTT. Translating it yields CASSFAMNTEAFF. The rearrangement uses TRBV7-8 and TRBJ1-1, with D hard to call. This CDR3 is built from 13 residues. Per germline, CDR1 SGHVS and CDR2 FQNEAQ. The V and J ends lost 3 bases and 0 bases respectively, with 5 bases between them.

This sequence joins TRBV6-6 and TRBJ1-2; D uncertain. CDR3 length: 13 residues. Trimming took 11 bases from V and 1 from J, leaving 14 bases between them. The germline V gene encodes CDR1 MNHNY and CDR2 SVGAGI (reference sequence). The CDR3 DNA follows: TGTGCCTTGGGAGGGTCCGATAACTATGGCTACACCTTC. Amino acid sequence: CALGGSDNYGYTF.

The chain has TRBV2 and TRBJ1-2; D might be TRBD1 (5 bases). Trimming shortened V by 3 bases and J by 0 bases, and 11 bases separated the two germline ends. The CDR3 consists of 15 residues. Germline assignment: CDR1 SNHLY and CDR2 FYNNEI. The CDR3 is CASSDGTAANYGYTF. The CDR3 DNA is TGTGCCAGCAGTGACGGGACTGCAGCTAACTATGGCTACACCTTC.

This clone was seen only once. J is TRBJ1-5 and V is TRBV5-1; D is unclear. V lost 0 bases and J lost 2, with 12 bases in between. CDR1 SGHRS and CDR2 YFSETQ come from the germline V gene. The CDR3 is made up of 16 amino acids. The CDR3 DNA reads TGCGCCAGCAGCTTGGGATCGAGTCTGGGCAATCAGCCCCAGCATTTT. The encoded protein is CASSLGSSLGNQPQHF.

The chain has TRBV5-6 and TRBJ2-5; D is unclear. V lost 4 bases and J lost 3, with 10 bases in between. The CDR3 is 13 amino acids. Germline V gene data show CDR1 as SGHDT and CDR2 as YYEEEE. The CDR3 DNA sequence: TGTGCCAGCAGCCTCGGGTGGGAAGAGACCCAGTACTTC. It encodes CASSLGWEETQYF.

The V gene is TRBV27, the J gene TRBJ1-2; the match to TRBD1 covers 9 bases. This CDR3 comprises 14 residues. The J segment lost 6 bases and the V segment lost 5 bases, leaving 7 bases of the junction unmatched. In germline, CDR1 is MNHEY, CDR2 SMNVEV (reference sequence). The CDR3 region is CASSPDRGKHGYTF. Written as DNA, the CDR3 is TGTGCCAGCAGTCCCGACAGGGGGAAACATGGCTACACCTTC.

The chain carries TRBV7-9 and TRBJ1-4; TRBD1 is a possible D gene (6 bases). The CDR3 length is 16 residues. V was shortened by 7 bases and J by 8 bases, with 23 bases between the two germline ends. Looked up from germline, CDR1 is SEHNR and CDR2 is FQNEAQ (reference sequence). In nucleotides, the CDR3 is TGTGCCAGCAACCTAAGGGGGGTTATTTCAGCGGAAAAACTGTTTTTT. This sequence encodes CASNLRGVISAEKLFF.

This clone showed up just a few times. The chain is built from TRBV25-1 and TRBJ1-2; the D gene is possibly TRBD1 (6 bases). V shed 1 base and J shed 3 bases, with 15 bases lying between them. CDR1 and CDR2 (germline): MGHDK, SYGVNS. The CDR3 has 16 residues. DNA for the CDR3: TGTGCCAGCAGTGAATTTGAGGGGGGAGAGGACTATGGCTACACCTTC. Translating gives CASSEFEGGEDYGYTF.

The chain links TRBV7-7 to TRBJ2-2; D possibly corresponds to TRBD2 (5 bases). CDR1 is SSHAT, CDR2 FNYEAQ, per germline (reference sequence). The V end was cut by 3 bases, the J end by 4 bases, with 12 bases between. CDR3 length equals 15 residues. CDR3: CASSFTGETTGELFF. CDR3 DNA sequence: TGTGCCAGCAGCTTCACCGGGGAGACCACCGGGGAGCTGTTTTTT.

The rearrangement links TRBV19 to TRBJ1-2; D might be TRBD1 (5 bases). The CDR3 length is 11 residues. Per germline, CDR1 LNHDA and CDR2 SQIVND (reference sequence). The ends were cut back, 5 bases at V and 7 bases at J, with 8 bases in the middle. CDR3 sequence reads: CASSRGVGYTF. The CDR3 DNA sequence: TGTGCCAGTAGTCGGGGGGTTGGCTACACCTTC. The variable domain in full, completed from reference TRBV19 and TRBJ1-2, reads DGGITQSPKYLFRKEGQNVTLSCEQNLNHDAMYWYRQDPGQGLRLIYYSQIVNDFQKGDIAEGYSVSREKKESFPLTVTSAQKNPTAFYLCASSRGVGYTFGSGTRLTVV.

The gene calls are TRBV7-2 and TRBJ1-6, with TRBD1 identical over 9 bases. This CDR3 comprises 18 residues. J lost 0 bases, V lost 7 bases, and 10 bases had no gene match. Germline assignment: CDR1 SGHTA and CDR2 FQGNSA. The CDR3 nucleotides read TGTGCCAGCACCTCGGGACAGGGAAGAAGCTCCTATAATTCACCCCTCCACTTT. Translating it yields CASTSGQGRSSYNSPLHF.

The rearrangement uses TRBV5-6 and TRBJ2-3, with D maybe TRBD2 (7 bases). CDR1 and CDR2 (germline): SGHDT, YYEEEE. The V and J ends lost 1 base and 2 bases respectively, with 14 bases between them. The CDR3 spans 16 residues. CDR3 in amino acids: CASSLRRGGTTDTQYF. The CDR3 coding sequence is TGTGCCAGCAGCTTGAGGCGCGGGGGCACCACAGATACGCAGTATTTT.

The chain couples TRBV30 to TRBJ1-2; no clear D gene. In germline, CDR1 is GTSNPN, CDR2 SVGIG (reference sequence). This CDR3 spans 13 amino acids. Trimming cost V 0 bases and J 2 bases, with 7 bases left between them. The CDR3, as DNA: TGTGCCTGGAGTGTATCCAGGAACTATGGCTACACCTTC. Translating gives CAWSVSRNYGYTF.

The sample holds one count of this clone. The J gene is TRBJ2-3, the V gene TRBV4-1; 11 nucleotides align to TRBD2. The J segment lost 2 bases and the V segment lost 4 bases, leaving 14 bases of the junction unmatched. The germline V gene has CDR1 MGHRA and CDR2 YSYEKL. This CDR3 has 19 amino acids. In nucleotides, the CDR3 is TGCGCCAGCAGCCTCCCCGAGCCCGGGACTAGCGGTACCACAGATACGCAGTATTTT. Translation gives CASSLPEPGTSGTTDTQYF.

The chain uses TRBV5-4 and TRBJ2-3; D unresolved. V shed 2 bases and J shed 0 bases, with 10 bases lying between them. The CDR3 loop spans 15 amino acids. Germline values: CDR1 SGHNT, CDR2 YYREEE (reference sequence). This chain's CDR3 is CASSFAQLSTDTQYF. The CDR3 DNA sequence: TGTGCCAGCAGCTTCGCACAGCTTAGCACAGATACGCAGTATTTT.

The V call is TRBV5-1, the J call TRBJ1-2; D is unclear. CDR1 and CDR2 from the germline V gene are SGHRS and YFSETQ. The CDR3 runs 13 residues. V dropped 0 bases and J dropped 9 bases, with 12 bases sitting between them. Written as DNA, the CDR3 is TGCGCCAGCAGCTTGGAGGCAGCCCCCAGCTACACCTTC. Translating it yields CASSLEAAPSYTF.

V usage is TRBV19 and J usage is TRBJ1-3; D gene unclear. The CDR3 has 11 residues. The V gene's germline CDR1 is LNHDA and CDR2 SQIVND (reference sequence). V was trimmed by 7 bases and J by 7 bases, leaving 8 bases between them. CDR3: CASKIRNTIYF. CDR3 DNA sequence: TGTGCCAGTAAGATTAGGAACACCATATATTTT. Drawing the rest from reference TRBV19 and TRBJ1-3, the complete variable domain is DGGITQSPKYLFRKEGQNVTLSCEQNLNHDAMYWYRQDPGQGLRLIYYSQIVNDFQKGDIAEGYSVSREKKESFPLTVTSAQKNPTAFYLCASKIRNTIYFGEGSWLTVV.

The chain couples TRBV3-1 (or the pseudogene TRBV3-2) to TRBJ2-7; D perhaps matches TRBD2 (5 bases). Trimming pared 5 bases from V and 3 bases from J, leaving 11 bases between. CDR3 size: 13 residues. CDR1 is LGHDT and CDR2 is YNNKEL in the germline V gene (reference sequence). CDR3 coding DNA: TGTGCCAGCAGCTATGGACGGGGCTACGAGCAGTACTTC. The encoded protein is CASSYGRGYEQYF.

The chain combines TRBV4-3 with TRBJ1-6, with D hard to call. CDR1 is LGHNA, CDR2 YSLEER, per germline. This CDR3 is 14 amino acids long. Trimming removed 4 bases at V and 9 bases at J, with 13 bases between. The CDR3 DNA reads TGCGCCAGCAGCCCTGGAGATGGCGGTTCACCCCTCCACTTT. It specifies CASSPGDGGSPLHF.

The genes are TRBV7-2 and TRBJ2-1, with 12 bases matching TRBD2. The germline CDR1 and CDR2 sequences are SGHTA and FQGNSA. V gave up 3 bases and J gave up 4 bases; unmatched junction bases: 4. CDR3 length: 16 residues. The CDR3 sequence is CASSFLAGGVYNEQFF. The CDR3 bases are TGTGCCAGCAGCTTTCTAGCGGGGGGGGTATACAATGAGCAGTTCTTC.

This sequence joins TRBV4-1 and TRBJ1-1; TRBD1 is a possible D gene (5 bases). The V gene's germline CDR1 is MGHRA and CDR2 YSYEKL. Trimming removed 8 bases at V and 0 bases at J, with 22 bases between. The CDR3 consists of 17 residues. The CDR3 region has the DNA TGCGCCAGCGGACCTCCGAAAATGCCCAGGGTGAACACTGAAGCTTTCTTT. Amino acids: CASGPPKMPRVNTEAFF.

J is TRBJ1-6 and V is TRBV10-2; 10 bases match TRBD1. Germline loops: CDR1 WSHSY, CDR2 SAAADI. The V gene end was trimmed by 6 bases and the J gene end by 10 bases; junction bases not matched to a gene: 15. The CDR3 runs to 17 residues. CDR3 DNA sequence: TGCGCCAGCAGAGTGTTCCTTGGGACAGGGGTAGGATCACCCCTCCACTTT. Amino acids: CASRVFLGTGVGSPLHF.

This CDR3 is CSVLPLNKDGYTF. CDR3 DNA sequence: TGCAGCGTTCTCCCTCTTAACAAAGATGGCTACACCTTC. The chain has TRBV29-1 and TRBJ1-2, with unresolved D. With 5 bases removed from V and 6 bases from J, the gap between germline ends came to 16 bases. CDR3 length: 13 residues. Germline lookup yields CDR1 SQVTM and CDR2 ANQGSEA. Full variable domain (remainder filled in from reference TRBV29-1 and TRBJ1-2): SAVISQKPSRDICQRGTSLTIQCQVDSQVTMMFWYRQQPGQSLTLIATANQGSEATYESGFVIDKFPISRPNLTFSTLTVSNMSPEDSSIYLCSVLPLNKDGYTFGSGTRLTVV.

The rearrangement uses TRBV4-3 and TRBJ2-1; TRBD1 matches at 9 bases. The V gene end was trimmed by 2 bases and the J gene end by 5 bases; junction bases not matched to a gene: 7. In germline, CDR1 is LGHNA, CDR2 YSLEER. The CDR3 is made up of 16 amino acids. The DNA of the CDR3 is TGCGCCAGCAGCCAACTACAGGGGGCGGACAACAATGAGCAGTTCTTC. Amino acids: CASSQLQGADNNEQFF.